Below, 20 T cell receptor beta chains from the same sample are listed, as sequenced in a study of CD8 T cells in ankylosing spondylitis. TCRdb ran MiXCR on the 5' RACE reads and lists one entry per CDR3 protein. Counted here are approximately 69,000 distinct CDR3 sequences, approximately 5.3% occurring once; the ten biggest clones make up around 2%. The sample taken for sequencing was blood, either unsorted or a sorted T cell fraction (not recorded which). The receptors originated from a male donor with ankylosing spondylitis or in good health (not recorded which).

This clonotype was seen many times. This sequence joins TRBV5-1 and TRBJ2-7; the D is unclear. The V gene lost 5 bases and the J gene lost 0 bases, with 6 bases spanning the gap. The CDR3 is 12 residues long. Germline lookup yields CDR1 SGHRS and CDR2 YFSETQ. In DNA, the CDR3 is TGCGCCAGCAGTAAAGACTCCTACGAGCAGTACTTC. Encoded protein: CASSKDSYEQYF.

The table lists this clonotype with many counts. The CDR3 is CASSLEPDNSPLHF. CDR3 DNA: TGCGCCAGCAGCTTGGAGCCGGATAATTCACCCCTCCACTTT. The gene calls are TRBV5-1 and TRBJ1-6; no firm D call. Germline loops: CDR1 SGHRS, CDR2 YFSETQ. The CDR3 consists of 14 residues. Trimming cost V 0 bases and J 5 bases, with 6 bases left between them.

This clonotype has a count of ten or more. The chain links TRBV19 to TRBJ2-2, with 7 bases identical to TRBD1. The length of the CDR3 is 14 residues. With V trimmed by 8 bases and J by 4 bases, 7 bases remained unmatched. Germline V CDR1 and CDR2: LNHDA, SQIVND (reference sequence). The CDR3 coding sequence is TGTGCCAGTGTGGACAGGAGACCCACCGGGGAGCTGTTTTTT. The encoded protein is CASVDRRPTGELFF.

This clonotype was picked up many times. The CDR3 protein is CASSLAKTYEQYF. DNA of the CDR3: TGTGCCAGCAGCTTAGCCAAGACCTACGAGCAGTACTTC. The chain is built from TRBV7-8 and TRBJ2-7; D is undetermined. Trimming pared 0 bases from V and 2 bases from J, leaving 5 bases between. The CDR3 has 13 amino acids. In germline, CDR1 is SGHVS, CDR2 FQNEAQ. Together with reference TRBV7-8 and TRBJ2-7, the CDR3 gives the full variable domain: GAGVSQSPRYKVAKRGQDVALRCDPISGHVSLFWYQQALGQGPEFLTYFQNEAQLDKSGLPSDRFFAERPEGSVSTLKIQRTQQEDSAVYLCASSLAKTYEQYFGPGTRLTVT.

The sample holds many counts of this clonotype. The rearrangement uses TRBV18 and TRBJ2-6, with D unresolved. V was trimmed by 4 bases and J by 0 bases, leaving 13 bases between them. The CDR3 has 17 amino acids. Per the germline V gene, CDR1 is KGHSH and CDR2 is LQKENI. CDR3 DNA sequence: TGTGCCAGCTCACTCGCGACACCGAGCTCTGGGGCCAACGTCCTGACTTTC. Amino acids: CASSLATPSSGANVLTF.

The sample holds many counts of this clonotype. This rearrangement joins TRBV11-2 to TRBJ2-1, with D possibly being TRBD1 (5 bases). The CDR3 contains 13 residues. Germline V gene sequence: CDR1 SGHAT, CDR2 FQNNGV. V was shortened by 6 bases and J by 7 bases, with 13 bases between the two germline ends. The CDR3 DNA reads TGTGCCAGCAGAGGACACCTGCCAAATGAGCAGTTCTTC. Protein product: CASRGHLPNEQFF.

This clonotype was found many times. This chain uses TRBV7-6 with TRBJ1-1, with D unclear. CDR3 length: 15 residues. V lost 1 base to trimming and J lost 0 bases, with 9 bases between them. From germline, CDR1 is SGHVS and CDR2 FNYEAQ. Here the CDR3 DNA reads TGTGCCAGCAGCTTAGGTCTGGACTTGAACACTGAAGCTTTCTTT. Translation gives CASSLGLDLNTEAFF.

As for this clonotype: This may be a read error: a much more frequent sequence differs by one nucleotide. The CDR3 region is CASSEGVGRANYGYTF. The DNA for the CDR3 is TGTGCCAGCAGTGAAGGTGTTGGGAGAGCTAACTATGGCTACACCTTC. The chain combines TRBV2 with TRBJ1-2; D remains ambiguous. This CDR3 is built from 16 residues. Trimming left V 1 base short and J 0 bases short, with 12 bases between. Germline V gene data show CDR1 as SNHLY and CDR2 as FYNNEI.

The table lists this clonotype with many counts. The rearrangement uses TRBV12-3 or TRBV12-4 and TRBJ1-1, with D tentatively TRBD1 (6 bases). The CDR3 contains 12 residues. V was clipped by 3 bases and J by 10 bases, with 12 bases between them. The CDR3, as DNA: TGTGCCAGCAGTTTGGGGGGCCAGGCAGCTTTCTTT. Protein: CASSLGGQAAFF.

Only a few counts were recorded for this clonotype. With a much larger clone just one base away, this may be a read error. V and J are TRBV20-1 and TRBJ1-5; D perhaps matches TRBD1 (5 bases). This CDR3 is built from 15 residues. Germline V CDR1 and CDR2: DFQATT, SNEGSKA (reference sequence). V lost 1 base to trimming and J lost 7 bases, with 17 bases between them. This CDR3 reads CSARGLGGMGQPQHF. CDR3 nucleotide sequence: TGCAGTGCTAGAGGCCTGGGGGGAATGGGACAGCCCCAGCATTTT.

This clonotype was observed many times. The rearrangement joins TRBV10-3 to TRBJ1-1; D may be TRBD1 (6 bases). Germline CDR1 is ENHRY and CDR2 is SYGVKD. The CDR3 is 17 amino acids. V was shortened by 3 bases and J by 0 bases, with 17 bases between the two germline ends. CDR3 residues: CAISEPQGPYMNTEAFF. In nucleotides, the CDR3 is TGTGCCATCAGTGAACCTCAGGGGCCTTATATGAACACTGAAGCTTTCTTT.

Many counts were recorded for this clonotype. The chain employs TRBV25-1 and TRBJ2-1; tentative D call: TRBD2 (5 bases). Looked up from germline, CDR1 is MGHDK and CDR2 is SYGVNS. The V gene lost 0 bases and the J gene lost 4 bases, with 10 bases spanning the gap. The CDR3 has 15 residues. The CDR3 DNA is TGTGCCAGCAGTGAATATGGAGGCGAATACAATGAGCAGTTCTTC. It is translated as CASSEYGGEYNEQFF.

This clonotype was seen ten or more times. This chain joins TRBV9 and TRBJ2-3; 7 positions match TRBD1. The CDR3 is made up of 15 amino acids. CDR1 is SGDLS, CDR2 YYNGEE, per germline. V dropped 5 bases and J dropped 8; count of bases not matched to a gene: 14. This CDR3 is CASSGDRVRDPTQYF. The DNA for the CDR3 is TGTGCCAGCAGTGGAGACAGGGTCCGCGACCCTACGCAGTATTTT. Filled out from reference TRBV9 and TRBJ2-3, the complete variable domain reads DSGVTQTPKHLITATGQRVTLRCSPRSGDLSVYWYQQSLDQGLQFLIQYYNGEERAKGNILERFSAQQFPDLHSELNLSSLELGDSALYFCASSGDRVRDPTQYFGPGTRLTVL.

This clonotype was recorded many times. The chain joins TRBV27 to TRBJ2-3; 7 bases align to TRBD2. There are 16 residues in the CDR3. The trim removed 6 bases at V and 2 bases at J, leaving 11 bases unmatched. Germline CDR1 MNHEY, CDR2 SMNVEV (reference sequence). The chain's CDR3 is CASRQGAGDSTDTQYF. CDR3 nucleotide sequence: TGTGCCAGCAGGCAGGGTGCGGGGGACTCCACAGATACGCAGTATTTT.

This clonotype came up many times. The V gene is TRBV4-1, the J gene TRBJ1-6, with D hard to call. The V end was cut by 1 base, the J end by 10 bases, with 8 bases between. Germline CDR1 is MGHRA and CDR2 is YSYEKL. The CDR3 spans 13 residues. As DNA, the CDR3 is TGCGCCAGCAGCCAAGGGGCGCCCTCACCCCTCCACTTT. It specifies CASSQGAPSPLHF.

In its sample, this clonotype was seen many times. This chain joins TRBV28 and TRBJ1-2, with D possibly being TRBD1 (5 bases). Germline CDR1 MDHEN, CDR2 SYDVKM. The CDR3 consists of 13 residues. V lost 2 bases to trimming and J lost 5 bases, with 9 bases between them. The CDR3 DNA follows: TGTGCCAGCAGTTTAGGGGGGACTTATGGCTACACCTTC. Amino acid sequence: CASSLGGTYGYTF.

This clonotype was observed many times. J is TRBJ1-2 and V is TRBV4-1; TRBD1 matches 7 bases. This CDR3 comprises 14 residues. Germline assignment: CDR1 MGHRA and CDR2 YSYEKL. Germline trimming cut 7 bases from V and 6 bases from J; bases unmatched to any gene: 11. The CDR3 nucleotides are TGCGCCAGCACCCCGGGACAGAACCGCCATGGCTACACCTTC. This gives the protein CASTPGQNRHGYTF.

This clonotype has at least ten counts. The rearrangement links TRBV28 to TRBJ1-2, with D perhaps TRBD1 (5 bases). The germline gives CDR1 MDHEN, CDR2 SYDVKM. The length of the CDR3 is 13 residues. V was cut by 5 bases and J by 7 bases, with 14 bases left in between. The CDR3: CASSQDSVRGYTF. CDR3 DNA sequence: TGTGCCAGCAGTCAAGACAGCGTGCGTGGCTACACCTTC.

In its sample, this clonotype was seen many times. The rearrangement uses TRBV6-1 and TRBJ1-1; weak D call: TRBD1 (5 bases). V was clipped by 6 bases and J by 2 bases, with 19 bases between them. Per the germline V gene, CDR1 is MNHNS and CDR2 is SASEGT. The CDR3 runs to 16 residues. CDR3 protein: CASSRYILDSNTEAFF. The DNA for the CDR3 is TGTGCCAGCAGCCGATACATCCTCGACAGTAACACTGAAGCTTTCTTT.

This clonotype was counted at least ten times. The chain has TRBV18 and TRBJ2-5; D uncertain. The CDR3 covers 14 residues. In germline, CDR1 is KGHSH, CDR2 LQKENI. Trimming took 3 bases from V and 2 from J, leaving 10 bases between them. The CDR3 nucleotides read TGTGCCAGCTCACCTACACTGGGGCAAGAGACCCAGTACTTC. Protein: CASSPTLGQETQYF.